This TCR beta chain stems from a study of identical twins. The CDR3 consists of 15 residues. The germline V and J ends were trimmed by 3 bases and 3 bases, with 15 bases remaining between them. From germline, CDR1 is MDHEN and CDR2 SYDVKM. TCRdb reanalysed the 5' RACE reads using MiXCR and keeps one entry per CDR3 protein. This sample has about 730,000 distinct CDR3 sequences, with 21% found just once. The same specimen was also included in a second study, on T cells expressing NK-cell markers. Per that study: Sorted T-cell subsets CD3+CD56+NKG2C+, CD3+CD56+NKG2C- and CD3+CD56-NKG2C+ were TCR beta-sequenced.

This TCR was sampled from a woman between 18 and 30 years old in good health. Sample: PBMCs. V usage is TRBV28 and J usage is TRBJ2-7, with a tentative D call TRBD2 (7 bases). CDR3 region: CASSFYTGGNYEQYF. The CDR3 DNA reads TGTGCCAGCAGTTTCTACACGGGGGGCAACTACGAGCAGTACTTC.